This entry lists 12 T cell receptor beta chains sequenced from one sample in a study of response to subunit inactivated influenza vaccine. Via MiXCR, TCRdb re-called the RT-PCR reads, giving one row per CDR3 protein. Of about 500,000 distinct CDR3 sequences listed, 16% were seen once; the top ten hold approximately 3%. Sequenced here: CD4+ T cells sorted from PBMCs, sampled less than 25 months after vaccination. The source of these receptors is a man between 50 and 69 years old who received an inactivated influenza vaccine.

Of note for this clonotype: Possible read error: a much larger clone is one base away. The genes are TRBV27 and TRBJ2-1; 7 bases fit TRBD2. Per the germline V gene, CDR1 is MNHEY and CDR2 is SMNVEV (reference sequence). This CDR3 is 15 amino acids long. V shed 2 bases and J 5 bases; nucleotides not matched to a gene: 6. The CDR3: CASSLRAGADNEQFF. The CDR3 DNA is TGTGCCAGCAGTTTACGGGCGGGAGCCGACAATGAGCAGTTCTTC.

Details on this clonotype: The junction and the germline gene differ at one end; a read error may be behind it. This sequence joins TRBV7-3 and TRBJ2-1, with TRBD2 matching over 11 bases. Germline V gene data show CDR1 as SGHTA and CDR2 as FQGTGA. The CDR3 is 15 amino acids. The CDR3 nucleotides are TGTGCCAGCAGCGTAACTAGCGGGGGACTTAATGAGCAGTTCTTC. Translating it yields CASSVTSGGLNEQFF. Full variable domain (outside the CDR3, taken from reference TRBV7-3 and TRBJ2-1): GAGVSQTPSNKVTEKGKYVELRCDPISGHTALYWYRQSLGQGPEFLIYFQGTGAADDSGLPNDRFFAVRPEGSVSTLKIQRTERGDSAVYLCASSVTSGGLNEQFFGPGTRLTVL.

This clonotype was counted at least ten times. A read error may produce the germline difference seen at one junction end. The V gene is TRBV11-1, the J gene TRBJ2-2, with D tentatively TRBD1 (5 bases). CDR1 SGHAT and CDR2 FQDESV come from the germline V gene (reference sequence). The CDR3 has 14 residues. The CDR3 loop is CASGLRQYTGELFF. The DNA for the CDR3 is TGTGCCAGCGGCTTAAGACAGTACACCGGGGAGCTGTTTTTT.

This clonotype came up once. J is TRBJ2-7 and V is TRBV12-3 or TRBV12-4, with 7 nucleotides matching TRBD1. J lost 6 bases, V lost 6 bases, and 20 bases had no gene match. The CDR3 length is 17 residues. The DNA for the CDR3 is TGTGCCAGCAGCATGTGGGCCGGGACAGTGGGCGCGGGCGAGCAGTACTTC. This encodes CASSMWAGTVGAGEQYF.

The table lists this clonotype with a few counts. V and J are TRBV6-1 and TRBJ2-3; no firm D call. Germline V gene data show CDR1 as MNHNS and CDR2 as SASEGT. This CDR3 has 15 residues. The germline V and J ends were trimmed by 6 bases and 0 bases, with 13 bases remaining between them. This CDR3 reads CASRRYSQSTDTQYF. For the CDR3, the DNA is TGTGCCAGCAGGAGGTACAGTCAAAGCACAGATACGCAGTATTTT.

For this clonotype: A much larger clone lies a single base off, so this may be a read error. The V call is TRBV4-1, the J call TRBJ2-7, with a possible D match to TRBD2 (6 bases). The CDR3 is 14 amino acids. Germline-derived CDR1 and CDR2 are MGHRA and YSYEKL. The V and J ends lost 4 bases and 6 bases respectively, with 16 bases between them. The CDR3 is CASSLSGGFCEQYF. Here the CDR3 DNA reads TGCGCCAGCAGCCTCAGCGGAGGGTTCTGCGAGCAGTACTTC.

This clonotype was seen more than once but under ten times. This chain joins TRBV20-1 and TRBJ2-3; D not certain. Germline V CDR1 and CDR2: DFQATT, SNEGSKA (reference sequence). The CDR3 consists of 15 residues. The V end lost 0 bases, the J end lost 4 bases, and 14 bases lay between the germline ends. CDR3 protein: CSARDGVVVSDTQYF. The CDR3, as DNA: TGCAGTGCTAGAGATGGAGTGGTCGTATCAGATACGCAGTATTTT.

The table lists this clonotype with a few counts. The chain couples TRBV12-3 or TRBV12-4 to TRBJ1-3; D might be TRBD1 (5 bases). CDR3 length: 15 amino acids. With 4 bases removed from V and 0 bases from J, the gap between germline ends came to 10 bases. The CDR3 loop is CASSYGHYSGNTIYF. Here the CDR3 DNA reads TGTGCCAGCAGTTATGGACACTACTCTGGAAACACCATATATTTT.

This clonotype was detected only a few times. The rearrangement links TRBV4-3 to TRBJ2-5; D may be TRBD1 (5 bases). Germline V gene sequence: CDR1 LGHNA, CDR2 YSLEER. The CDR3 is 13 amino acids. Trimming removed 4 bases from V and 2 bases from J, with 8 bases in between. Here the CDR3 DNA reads TGCGCCAGCAGCCGACAGCGACAAGAGACCCAGTACTTC. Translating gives CASSRQRQETQYF.

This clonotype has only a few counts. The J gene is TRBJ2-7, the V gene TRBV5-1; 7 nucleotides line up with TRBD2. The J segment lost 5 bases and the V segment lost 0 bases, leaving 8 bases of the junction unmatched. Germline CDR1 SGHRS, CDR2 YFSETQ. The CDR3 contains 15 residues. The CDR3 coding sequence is TGCGCCAGCAGCTTGGGGGCGGGAGTCGGCGACGAGCAGTACTTC. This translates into CASSLGAGVGDEQYF.

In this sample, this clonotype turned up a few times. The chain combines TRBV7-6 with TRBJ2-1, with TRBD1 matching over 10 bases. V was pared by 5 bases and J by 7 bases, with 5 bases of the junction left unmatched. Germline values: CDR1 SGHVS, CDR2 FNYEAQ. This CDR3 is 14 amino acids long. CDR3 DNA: TGTGCCAGCAGCCGAGACAGGGGGCCTAATGAGCAGTTCTTC. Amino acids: CASSRDRGPNEQFF.

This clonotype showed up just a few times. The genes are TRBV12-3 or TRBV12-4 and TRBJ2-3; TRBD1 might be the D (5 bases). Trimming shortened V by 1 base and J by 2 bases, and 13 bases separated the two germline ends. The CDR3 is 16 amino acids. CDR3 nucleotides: TGTGCCAGCAGTTTAGGACAGACGTATACCACAGATACGCAGTATTTT. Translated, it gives CASSLGQTYTTDTQYF.